This TCR beta chain originates from a study of blood T cells in healthy people across ages (dated by TCRdb to about 2015). About the study as a whole: In model experiments, template switching captured roughly one uniquely barcoded TCR beta cDNA molecule for every two T cells. Age-related changes in TCR beta repertoire diversity were measured in the study by deep sequencing normalized with unique cDNA molecular identifiers. To avoid experimental bias, donors of different ages were distributed randomly across sequencing lanes. For two donors (one aged 18 to 29 and one aged 80 or older), the study analyzed two additional independent replicas of 1 million unique cDNA reads from the same blood draw. Donors were grouped into four age groups: young (average 16 years), middle-aged (less than 40), aged (62) and long-lived (about 89). Overall study outcomes, separate from this receptor: Because profiling used bulk unsorted PBMCs, naive and antigen-experienced compartments could not be compared conclusively. The long-lived group showed more naive CD4+ T cells, fewer expanded clones and increased TCR diversity than the aged group, suggesting age selection. Observed TCR beta diversity correlated strongly with the percentage of naive T cells measured by flow cytometry. Estimates of total diversity based on one million sequenced T cells were regarded as lower bounds and as underestimates. Donor CMV infection status was unknown, potentially confounding age-related changes in expanded clonotypes. As age increased, observed TCR beta diversity per million T cells dropped in a roughly linear way, and a significant reduction was already evident by age about 36.

The library was prepared using 5' RACE. Sequencing was performed on an Illumina HiSeq 2500. A second 7 to 11 cycle PCR used a sample-barcoded 5' primer and a J-beta primer mix. A template-switch 5' adaptor carrying 12 random nucleotides introduced a unique molecular identifier onto each TCR beta cDNA molecule. At least 2.5 million CDR3-containing paired-end reads were obtained from each sample. First-strand cDNA synthesis was performed from all RNA using the Mint cDNA synthesis kit, with priming by a TRBC-specific oligonucleotide. Following uracil-DNA glycosylase treatment, a first 18-cycle PCR with universal primers M1SS and BC2_uni_R was performed on all cDNA. In the paper's pipeline: For normalization, 1 million high-quality reads, each with a distinct molecular identifier, were randomly selected from each sample. Reads with shared molecular identifiers were discarded instead of being binned into consensus sequences. MiTCR, run with a Q25 quality threshold and the strictest error-elimination algorithm, handled CDR3 identification, clonotype clustering and error correction. A nonparametric unseen species model with Euler transformation was used to estimate a lower bound on total TCR beta diversity. TCRdb reprocessing: public reads trimmed at Q25 with fastp, clones called with MiXCR, in-frame beta chains kept. Every distinct CDR3 protein forms one entry, paired with its most common genes and DNA. These V and J calls rely on TCRdb rather than the paper's analysis. Within this sample are 650,000 to 700,000 distinct CDR3 sequences, with more than 45% of them counted one time only. The leading ten clones occupy 13% of the sample.

Systemically healthy Caucasian individuals from Russia, 39 in total and aged roughly 6 to 100 years, were included as donors. Roughly 9 milliliters of peripheral blood were drawn from each donor into EDTA-treated Vacutainer tubes. Ficoll-Paque density-gradient centrifugation was used to isolate PBMCs, with at least 6 million obtained per sample. Trizol reagent was used to extract total RNA from the PBMCs, yielding at least 5.5 micrograms per sample. For every donor, an aliquot of PBMCs went through flow cytometry to measure the percentages of naive CD45RAhigh/CD27high T cells. CDR1 LGHNA and CDR2 YSLEER are derived from the germline V gene. V and J are trimmed by 3 bases and 2 bases, and the gene matches miss 6 bases of the junction. Taken from cysteine to phenylalanine, the CDR3 has 15 residues. Kept here is only the CDR3 DNA, which spans 45 bases and is read in frame from base 1. To note about this clonotype: This clone's antigen is unknown. No per-base quality is available; no much larger clone lies one base away.

The rearrangement combines TRBV4-3 with TRBJ1-2; TRBD1 agrees with 7 junctional bases. The specimen sequenced was blood. This clonotype was obtained from an elderly woman in good health. In nucleotide form, the sequence is TGCGCCAGCAGCCAGGACAGGCAAAACAACTATGGCTACACCTTC. Protein translation: CASSQDRQNNYGYTF.